The source of this T cell receptor (beta chain) is a study of blood T cells in healthy people across ages. Study findings and constraints: Greater diversity and more naive CD4+ cells were seen in long-lived donors than in aged donors. Unsorted PBMC input precluded a conclusive naive versus antigen-experienced comparison.

This clonotype was picked up many times. Its antigen is currently unknown. Primed by a sample-barcoded 5' primer and a J-beta primer mix, a second PCR proceeded for about 6 to 11 cycles. TCRdb independently ran MiXCR on the 5' RACE reads; one entry per CDR3 protein. The sample yields hundreds of thousands of distinct CDR3 sequences, about 32% seen once. This CDR3 has 17 residues. J was trimmed by 6 bases and V by 8 bases; bases with no gene match: 15. This TCR derives from a woman of 80 years or more in good health. V usage is TRBV12-3 or TRBV12-4 and J usage is TRBJ2-1; 11 bases fit TRBD2. The sequencing sample was made of blood. The DNA of the CDR3 is TGTGCCAGCGCCTACAACCTAGGACTAGCGGGTCTCAATGAGCAGTTCTTC. It is translated as CASAYNLGLAGLNEQFF.